This entry is about one T cell receptor beta chain. Antigen: not known. cDNA libraries for TCR beta contained unique molecular identifiers. TCRdb re-analysed the PCR reads in MiXCR, keeping a single row per CDR3 protein. The data show roughly 580,000 distinct CDR3 sequences, roughly two fifths seen once. This sample was included in a study of post-analysis software for immune sequencing data. General study results and limits: F measure clustering grouped samples strongly by preparation batch. Patients showed TRBV5-6, TRBV5-1 and TRBV20-1 among five TRBV segments more frequent than in controls.

V shed 5 bases and J 5 bases; nucleotides not matched to a gene: 4. The length of the CDR3 is 15 residues. CDR1 is SGHTA and CDR2 is FQGNSA in the germline V gene. The V gene is TRBV7-2, the J gene TRBJ2-5; 14 bases fit TRBD2. The sequence came from a girl between 10 and 17 years old with multiple sclerosis. The sequencing input was blood. In nucleotides, the CDR3 is TGTGCCAGCAGCCCGACTAGCGGGGGGGCGGAGACCCAGTACTTC. This sequence encodes CASSPTSGGAETQYF.